The 20 T cell receptor beta chains below all came from one sample that was sequenced in a study of cytomegalovirus exposure and HLA in healthy donors. Measured with immunoSEQ multiplex PCR; TCRdb has only the in-frame clones, and not every one. Among more than 250,000 clones, around 90% were seen once, and the ten largest hold 2.5% to 3.5%. Sequenced: PBMCs. These receptor sequences come from a woman aged 25 to 39 in good health and CMV-seronegative.

The CDR3 sequence: CASSLTRGALGDTQYF. CDR3 DNA sequence: TGTGCCAGTAGCCTCACACGGGGGGCCCTGGGAGATACGCAGTATTTT. The chain links TRBV19 to TRBJ2-3; a weak D match, TRBD2 (7 bases). The V end was cut by 6 bases, the J end by 5 bases, with 21 bases between. Germline loops: CDR1 LNHDA, CDR2 SQIVND (reference sequence). The CDR3 loop spans 16 amino acids.

This sequence joins TRBV29-1 and TRBJ1-1; D is uncertain. In germline, CDR1 is SQVTM, CDR2 ANQGSEA. There are 10 residues in the CDR3. V was shortened by 4 bases and J by 4 bases, with 4 bases between the two germline ends. CDR3 nucleotides: TGCAGCGTTGGGGGCACTGAAGCTTTCTTT. It translates to CSVGGTEAFF.

The chain recombines TRBV10-3 with TRBJ1-3; D is perhaps TRBD1 (5 bases). Germline values: CDR1 ENHRY, CDR2 SYGVKD. The CDR3 consists of 19 residues. V lost 6 bases to trimming and J lost 0 bases, with 24 bases between them. CDR3 sequence reads: CAISSEKGSRLLSGNTIYF. The DNA for the CDR3 is TGTGCCATCAGCAGCGAAAAGGGGTCACGATTACTCTCTGGAAACACCATATATTTT.

This clone was counted a few times. The chain has TRBV27 and TRBJ2-4, with D unresolved. V was clipped by 6 bases and J by 0 bases, with 15 bases between them. CDR1 is MNHEY and CDR2 is SMNVEV in the germline V gene (reference sequence). This CDR3 region has 16 residues. CDR3 sequence (DNA): TGTGCCAGCAGAAACACACGAGGATTAGCCAAAAACATTCAGTACTTC. Translated, it gives CASRNTRGLAKNIQYF.

The chain recombines TRBV7-2 with TRBJ2-1, with 8 bases identical to TRBD1. From germline, CDR1 is SGHTA and CDR2 FQGNSA. The CDR3 extends over 15 amino acids. V lost 2 bases and J lost 8; bases outside the gene matches: 8. The CDR3: CASSLRYRGVDEQFF. DNA for the CDR3: TGTGCCAGCAGCTTAAGGTACAGGGGGGTCGATGAGCAGTTCTTC.

This CDR3 is CASSEDSGQGHETQYF. DNA of the CDR3: TGTGCCAGCAGTGAAGACTCCGGACAAGGGCATGAGACCCAGTACTTC. The rearrangement uses TRBV6-1 and TRBJ2-5; D perhaps matches TRBD1 (5 bases). Germline V gene sequence: CDR1 MNHNS, CDR2 SASEGT. The CDR3 contains 16 residues. V was shortened by 1 base and J by 5 bases, with 17 bases between the two germline ends.

CDR3: CASSPPGNTEAFF. The CDR3 region has the DNA TGTGCCAGCAGCCCGCCGGGAAACACTGAAGCTTTCTTT. The rearrangement joins TRBV7-9 to TRBJ1-1; no definite D call. V lost 5 bases to trimming and J lost 2 bases, with 9 bases between them. The CDR3 has 13 residues. CDR1 SEHNR and CDR2 FQNEAQ come from the germline V gene (reference sequence).

The V and J genes are TRBV19 and TRBJ2-7, with TRBD1 matching over 7 bases. V lost 0 bases, J lost 5 bases, and 7 bases stayed unmatched. The germline V gene has CDR1 LNHDA and CDR2 SQIVND (reference sequence). This CDR3 has 15 amino acids. For the CDR3, the DNA is TGTGCCAGTAGTATAGATCAGGGGGAGCAAAACGAGCAGTACTTC. This codes for CASSIDQGEQNEQYF.

This chain joins TRBV7-3 and TRBJ2-5; D possibly matches TRBD1 or TRBD2 (5 bases each). The V and J ends lost 4 bases and 5 bases respectively, with 11 bases between them. This CDR3 comprises 13 residues. Germline lookup yields CDR1 SGHTA and CDR2 FQGTGA. CDR3 nucleotide sequence: TGTGCCAGCAGCTACTCGGGGACCGAGACCCAGTACTTC. It yields the protein CASSYSGTETQYF.

The chain joins TRBV27 to TRBJ2-5, with TRBD2 matching over 13 bases. The V gene's germline CDR1 is MNHEY and CDR2 SMNVEV (reference sequence). CDR3 length: 17 amino acids. After removal of 7 bases from V and 5 bases from J, the junction contained 13 bases not matched to a gene. The CDR3 nucleotides read TGTGCCAGCAACCCGGGCGGACTAGCGGGGGTGGGGGAGACCCAGTACTTC. Translating it yields CASNPGGLAGVGETQYF.

The V gene is TRBV28, the J gene TRBJ2-7; 9 nucleotides agree with TRBD2. This CDR3 spans 12 amino acids. CDR1 and CDR2 (germline): MDHEN, SYDVKM. The trim removed 10 bases at V and 4 bases at J, leaving 5 bases unmatched. CDR3 residues: CATAGGGYEQYF. Written as DNA, the CDR3 is TGTGCCACCGCGGGAGGGGGTTACGAGCAGTACTTC.

The chain carries TRBV19 and TRBJ1-2; D may be TRBD1 (5 bases). Germline values: CDR1 LNHDA, CDR2 SQIVND (reference sequence). Trimming removed 10 bases at V and 2 bases at J, with 17 bases between. This CDR3 is built from 14 residues. The CDR3 is CATRSRAGNYGYTF. For the CDR3, the DNA is TGTGCCACCAGGTCCAGGGCCGGAAACTATGGCTACACCTTC. Complete variable domain (other parts from reference TRBV19 and TRBJ1-2): DGGITQSPKYLFRKEGQNVTLSCEQNLNHDAMYWYRQDPGQGLRLIYYSQIVNDFQKGDIAEGYSVSREKKESFPLTVTSAQKNPTAFYLCATRSRAGNYGYTFGSGTRLTVV.

This sequence joins TRBV4-1 and TRBJ1-5; no reliable D call. Germline values: CDR1 MGHRA, CDR2 YSYEKL. The V end lost 1 base, the J end lost 4 bases, and 11 bases lay between the germline ends. CDR3 length: 15 residues. The CDR3 sequence: CASSQVMSGNQPQHF. Here the CDR3 DNA reads TGCGCCAGCAGCCAAGTAATGTCAGGTAATCAGCCCCAGCATTTT.

This sequence joins TRBV7-3 and TRBJ2-1; D perhaps matches TRBD2 (5 bases). V was shortened by 1 base and J by 0 bases, with 7 bases between the two germline ends. There are 15 residues in the CDR3. In germline, CDR1 is SGHTA, CDR2 FQGTGA. The CDR3 loop is CASSLKGSSYNEQFF. For the CDR3, the DNA is TGTGCCAGCAGCTTAAAAGGGAGCTCCTACAATGAGCAGTTCTTC.

V and J are TRBV7-2 and TRBJ2-1, with D unresolved. V shed 6 bases and J shed 6 bases, with 9 bases lying between them. The CDR3 runs to 12 residues. The germline CDR1 and CDR2 sequences are SGHTA and FQGNSA. The CDR3 sequence: CASSPNGNEQFF. In DNA form, the CDR3 reads TGTGCCAGCAGTCCGAACGGCAATGAGCAGTTCTTC.

CDR3 residues: CSVLILLSGELFF. In nucleotides, the CDR3 is TGCAGCGTGTTGATTCTGTTGTCCGGGGAGCTGTTTTTT. The chain couples TRBV29-1 to TRBJ2-2; no reliable D call. Germline assignment: CDR1 SQVTM and CDR2 ANQGSEA. The CDR3 is made up of 13 amino acids. Trimming stripped 6 bases from V and 6 bases from J, with 14 bases between.

The genes are TRBV7-6 and TRBJ2-7, with D perhaps being TRBD1 or TRBD2 (5 bases each). V was trimmed by 1 base and J by 2 bases, leaving 12 bases between them. This CDR3 contains 15 residues. The germline V gene encodes CDR1 SGHVS and CDR2 FNYEAQ. Written as DNA, the CDR3 is TGTGCCAGCAGCTTAGACGAGGGGATCACCTACGAGCAGTACTTC. Its protein product is CASSLDEGITYEQYF. The whole variable domain, remainder taken from reference TRBV7-6 and TRBJ2-7, is GAGVSQSPRYKVTKRGQDVALRCDPISGHVSLYWYRQALGQGPEFLTYFNYEAQQDKSGLPNDRFSAERPEGSISTLTIQRTEQRDSAMYRCASSLDEGITYEQYFGPGTRLTVT.

The rearrangement joins TRBV4-3 to TRBJ2-7; D is possibly TRBD2 (6 bases). Trimming shortened V by 0 bases and J by 5 bases, and 14 bases separated the two germline ends. The V gene's germline CDR1 is LGHNA and CDR2 YSLEER. The CDR3 totals 15 residues. CDR3: CASSQDGGVGDEQYF. Here the CDR3 DNA reads TGCGCCAGCAGCCAAGATGGAGGGGTCGGGGACGAGCAGTACTTC.

V is TRBV27 and J is TRBJ2-1, with D uncertain. CDR1 is MNHEY and CDR2 is SMNVEV in the germline V gene (reference sequence). The germline V and J ends were trimmed by 5 bases and 10 bases, with 18 bases remaining between them. The length of the CDR3 is 14 residues. The DNA for the CDR3 is TGTGCCAGCAGTCCTCCCGACCCGGCGCGGGAGCAGTTCTTC. It specifies CASSPPDPAREQFF.

The rearrangement links TRBV19 to TRBJ2-5, with D perhaps matching TRBD1 (6 bases). This CDR3 region has 14 residues. V was clipped by 3 bases and J by 6 bases, with 14 bases between them. Germline CDR1 reads LNHDA; CDR2 reads SQIVND (reference sequence). For the CDR3, the DNA is TGTGCCAGTAGTATTACAGGGCAGGGGAAGACCCAGTACTTC. Translated, it gives CASSITGQGKTQYF.